This T cell receptor beta chain was retrieved from a study of spatial heterogeneity in lung cancer. TCRdb passed the 5' RACE reads through MiXCR, listing each CDR3 protein once. Of around 70,000 distinct CDR3 sequences listed, 8% to 9% are singletons. Indicated time point: blood at routine non-recurrence follow-up after resection. Whole RNA was taken from tumor, nontumor lung or frozen PBMC; it was then sequenced unsorted. Germline values: CDR1 SGHAT, CDR2 FQNNGV. This CDR3 has 15 amino acids. J lost 4 bases, V lost 4 bases, and 8 bases had no gene match. The input for sequencing was PBMCs, taken at follow-up. The origin of this receptor is a female donor with early-stage non-small cell lung cancer. This chain joins TRBV11-2 and TRBJ2-5; TRBD1 matches at 8 bases. The CDR3 sequence: CASSSHTGTGETQYF. The CDR3 DNA reads as TGTGCCAGCAGCTCACACACCGGGACAGGAGAGACCCAGTACTTC.